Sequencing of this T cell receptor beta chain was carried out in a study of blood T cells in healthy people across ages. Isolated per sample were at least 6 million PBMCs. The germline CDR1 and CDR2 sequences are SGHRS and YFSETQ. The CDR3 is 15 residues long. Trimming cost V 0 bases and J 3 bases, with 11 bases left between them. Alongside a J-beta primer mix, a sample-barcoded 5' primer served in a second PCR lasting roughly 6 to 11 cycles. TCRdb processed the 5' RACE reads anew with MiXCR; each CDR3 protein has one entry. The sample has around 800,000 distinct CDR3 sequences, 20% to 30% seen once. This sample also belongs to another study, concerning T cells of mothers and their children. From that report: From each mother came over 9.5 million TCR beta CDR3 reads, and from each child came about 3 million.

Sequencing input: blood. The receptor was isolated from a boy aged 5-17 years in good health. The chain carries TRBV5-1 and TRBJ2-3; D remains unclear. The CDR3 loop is CASSLVRSFTDTQYF. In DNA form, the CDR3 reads TGCGCCAGCAGCTTGGTTCGGAGTTTTACAGATACGCAGTATTTT.